This paragraph covers one TCR beta chain sequence. The antigen remains unidentified. This sample was included in a study of cytomegalovirus exposure and HLA in healthy donors. The germline V gene encodes CDR1 MGHRA and CDR2 YSYEKL. With 0 bases removed from V and 6 bases from J, the gap between germline ends came to 23 bases. There are 18 residues in the CDR3. The PCR made use of 60 Vbeta and 13 Jbeta primers. The table came from immunoSEQ multiplex PCR; TCRdb's copy has only in-frame clones and leaves some out. Here the sample spans 150,000 to 200,000 clones, more than 70% being singletons. Study-level points and caveats: Segments of the TCR beta V type were, in most cases, productive about 87% or about 30% of the time in an earlier analysis. The study put roughly 160 TCR beta chains on its list as cytomegalovirus-associated. What TCR beta sequences reportedly achieved was accurate prediction of HLA-A and HLA-B alleles in most subjects.

The receptor was derived from a man aged 25-45 years in good health and CMV-seronegative. This rearrangement joins TRBV4-1 to TRBJ1-2; TRBD1 is a possible D gene (5 bases). The sample taken for sequencing was PBMCs. The CDR3 DNA follows: TGCGCCAGCAGCCAAGAGTATTCATCGGGGGTAGATCGCCATGGCTACACCTTC. It is translated as CASSQEYSSGVDRHGYTF.